This T cell receptor beta chain comes out of a study of cytomegalovirus exposure and HLA in healthy donors. General study results and limits: Testing in vitro showed a few CMV-associated chains specific for CMV antigens. In a later analysis, several top co-occurrence clusters appeared linked to parvovirus B19, influenza, CMV and Epstein-Barr virus. With further analysis later on, most CMV-associated TCR beta chains appeared HLA-restricted.

Donors counted as nominally healthy when sampled, yet unrecorded immune exposures were likely. The primer mix had 60 Vbeta and 13 Jbeta primers. Profiling relied on immunoSEQ multiplex PCR, and the TCRdb table lists in-frame clones only, not all of them. Its listing shows 30,000 to 40,000 clones. From germline, CDR1 is LNHDA and CDR2 SQIVND (reference sequence). The CDR3 loop spans 12 amino acids. V lost 10 bases and J 4 bases, leaving 11 bases between the germline ends. This clone is classed as medium-sized by frequency. Antigen: not known. The genes are TRBV19 and TRBJ1-3; D is uncertain. This sequence was found in a human donor in good health. Sequenced sample: PBMCs. CDR3 nucleotides: TGTGCCACCCAATCCCAGGGAAACACCATATATTTT. Encoded protein: CATQSQGNTIYF.